This T cell receptor (beta chain) originates from a study of cytomegalovirus exposure and HLA in healthy donors. Study-level background: An earlier analysis identified approximately 120 million unique TCR beta sequences in about 200 million T cells.

CDR3 length equals 14 residues. V dropped 5 bases and J dropped 5; count of bases not matched to a gene: 5. Germline V CDR1 and CDR2: MNHEY, SMNVEV (reference sequence). Notes on the study in general: A later analysis reportedly found that, within productive TCRs, an Asian-associated ancestry cluster had fewer N-insertions than the mean observed across the approximately 700 donors. Researchers had no immune exposure information except CMV serostatus available. Accurate predictions that matched the HLA-A and HLA-B alleles of most subjects were reportedly made from TCR beta sequences.

Concerning this clone itself: Its matching antigen is unknown.

Both 60 Vbeta primers and 13 Jbeta primers went into the PCR. Assay used: immunoSEQ multiplex PCR; TCRdb lists only in-frame clones, some missing. Of over 100,000 clones in the sample, 8.5% to 10% were seen once. This TCR derives from a man aged 35 to 55 in good health and CMV-seronegative. The sample consisted of PBMCs. This chain links TRBV27 with TRBJ2-3; TRBD2 agrees at 9 bases. The CDR3 loop reads CASSPGLAGDTQYF. In DNA form, the CDR3 reads TGTGCCAGCAGTCCGGGACTAGCAGGAGATACGCAGTATTTT.